Below, one TCR beta chain is given with its context. The authors made TCR beta cDNA libraries by 5'RACE template switching. This switching added a universal primer site and UMIs. TCRdb reprocessed the 5' RACE reads and stores each CDR3 protein as one record, lacking DNA. In total, the table holds over 150,000 distinct CDR3 sequences. The data stem from a study of T cells expressing NK-cell markers. Germline V CDR1 and CDR2: SEHNR, FQNEAQ (reference sequence). This CDR3 region has 15 residues. This TCR was sampled from a man aged 18-75 years in good health. The genes are TRBV7-9 and TRBJ1-3; TCRdb selects TRBD1, and the lack of DNA leaves this call unchecked. Sequencing used blood T cells: a sorted CD56 or NKG2C T cell subset, CD4+ or CD8+ T cells, or bulk PBMC T cells (not recorded which). CDR3 sequence: CASSSRVFSGNTIYF.